This T cell receptor (beta chain) was recorded in a study of molecular identifiers for immune sequencing clone quantification. General study findings and limits: Over 98% of effector molecules, but under 1% in naive cells, were held by clones with more than 20 RNA copies. Spiked Jurkat TCR RNA equivalent to one cell was reportedly detectable in approximately 970,000 naive cells.

Listed TCR primers, together with previously described methods, were used for the bulk TCR libraries. One entry per CDR3 protein results from TCRdb running MiXCR on the PCR reads. Of under 600,000 distinct CDR3 sequences in the sample, over 20% were seen once. This clonotype was seen just once. Its antigen remains unknown. The CDR3 loop spans 13 amino acids. Unmatched junction bases numbered 11, after V lost 6 bases and J lost 12 bases. The chain is built from TRBV6-7 and TRBJ2-4; 7 positions agree with TRBD1. TRBV6-7 is annotated as an ORF whose role is uncertain. Sequencing input: naive CD8+ T cells from blood, with Jurkat cell RNA spiked in. Subset in this sample: FACS-sorted CD8+CD4-CCR7+CD45RA+ naive T cells. The TCR sequence derives from a human donor in good health. Some libraries in this study had Jurkat cell RNA spiked in. CDR3 sequence reads: CASRGQDKDTQYF. The CDR3, as DNA: TGTGCCAGCAGAGGACAGGATAAGGACACTCAGTACTTC.